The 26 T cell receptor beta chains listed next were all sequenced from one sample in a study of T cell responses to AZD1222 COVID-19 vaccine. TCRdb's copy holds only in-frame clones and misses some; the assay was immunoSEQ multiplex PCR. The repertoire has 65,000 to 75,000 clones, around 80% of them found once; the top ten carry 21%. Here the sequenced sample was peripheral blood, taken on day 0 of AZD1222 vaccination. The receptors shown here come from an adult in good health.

The CDR3 DNA reads TGTGCCAGCAGCCTTAGCGATTTGAGCGAGCAGTACTTC. The encoded protein is CASSLSDLSEQYF. The chain employs TRBV3-1 (or the pseudogene TRBV3-2) and TRBJ2-7; possibly TRBD2 for D (5 bases). The V end was cut by 4 bases, the J end by 6 bases, with 13 bases between. Germline V CDR1 and CDR2: LGHDT, YNNKEL (reference sequence). The CDR3 runs 13 residues.

The CDR3 coding sequence is TGTGCCAGCAGCCGAACGAAGGGGGACACGGAGACCCAGTACTTC. Amino acids: CASSRTKGDTETQYF. The gene calls are TRBV7-8 and TRBJ2-5, with a weak D call TRBD1 (6 bases). Germline V gives CDR1 SGHVS, CDR2 FQNEAQ. There are 15 residues in the CDR3. With 5 bases removed from V and 5 bases from J, the gap between germline ends came to 18 bases.

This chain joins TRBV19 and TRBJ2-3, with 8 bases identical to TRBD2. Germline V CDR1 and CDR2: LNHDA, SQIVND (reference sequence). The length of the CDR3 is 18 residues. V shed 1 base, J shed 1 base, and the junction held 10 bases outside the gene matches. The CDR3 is CASSIGAGADLRTDTQYF. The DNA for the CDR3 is TGTGCCAGTAGTATAGGAGCGGGAGCGGATTTACGCACAGATACGCAGTATTTT.

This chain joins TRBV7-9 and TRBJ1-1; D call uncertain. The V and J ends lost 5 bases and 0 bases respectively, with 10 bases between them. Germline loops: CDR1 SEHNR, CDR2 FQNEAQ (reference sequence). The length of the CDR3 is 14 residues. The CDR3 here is CASSPDSMNTEAFF. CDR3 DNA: TGTGCCAGCAGCCCAGATTCTATGAACACTGAAGCTTTCTTT. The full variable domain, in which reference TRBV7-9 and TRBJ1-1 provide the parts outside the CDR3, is DTGVSQNPRHKITKRGQNVTFRCDPISEHNRLYWYRQTLGQGPEFLTYFQNEAQLEKSRLLSDRFSAERPKGSFSTLEIQRTEQGDSAMYLCASSPDSMNTEAFFGQGTRLTVV.

The CDR3 loop reads CASRESGRQETQYF. The CDR3 DNA follows: TGTGCCAGTAGGGAATCAGGGAGACAAGAGACCCAGTACTTC. The chain links TRBV4-2 to TRBJ2-5; D tentatively reads TRBD1 or TRBD2 (5 bases each). Germline CDR1 is LGHNA and CDR2 is YNFKEQ. The CDR3 spans 14 residues. Trimming cost V 9 bases and J 2 bases, with 16 bases left between them.

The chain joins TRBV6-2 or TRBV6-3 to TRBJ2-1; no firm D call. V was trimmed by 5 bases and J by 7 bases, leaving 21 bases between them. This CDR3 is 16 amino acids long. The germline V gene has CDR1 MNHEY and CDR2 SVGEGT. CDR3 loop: CASSPLGQLLGNEQFF. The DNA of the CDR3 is TGTGCCAGCAGTCCCTTAGGCCAACTCCTGGGGAATGAGCAGTTCTTC.

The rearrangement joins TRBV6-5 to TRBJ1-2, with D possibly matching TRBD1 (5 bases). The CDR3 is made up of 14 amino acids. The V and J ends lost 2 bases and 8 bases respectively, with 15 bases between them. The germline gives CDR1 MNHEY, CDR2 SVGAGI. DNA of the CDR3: TGTGCCAGCAGTTACCGGTGGGGGAGGGGCGGCTACACCTTC. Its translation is CASSYRWGRGGYTF.

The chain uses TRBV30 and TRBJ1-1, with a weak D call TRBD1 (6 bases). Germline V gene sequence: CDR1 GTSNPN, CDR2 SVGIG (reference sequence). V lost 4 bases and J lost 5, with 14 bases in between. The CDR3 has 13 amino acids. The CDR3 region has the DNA TGTGCCTGGAAAATGGACAGAAAGACTGAAGCTTTCTTT. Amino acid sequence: CAWKMDRKTEAFF.

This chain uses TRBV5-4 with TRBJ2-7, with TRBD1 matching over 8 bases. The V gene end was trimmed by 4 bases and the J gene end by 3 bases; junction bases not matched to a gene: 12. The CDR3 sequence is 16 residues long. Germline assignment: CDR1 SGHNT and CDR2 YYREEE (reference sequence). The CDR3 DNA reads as TGTGCCAGCAGCCCCGGGACAGGCCCCTCTATCTACGAGCAGTACTTC. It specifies CASSPGTGPSIYEQYF.

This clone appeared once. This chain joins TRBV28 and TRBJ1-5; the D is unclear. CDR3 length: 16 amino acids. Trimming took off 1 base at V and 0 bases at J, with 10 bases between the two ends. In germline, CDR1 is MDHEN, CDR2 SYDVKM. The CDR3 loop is CASSLFRGLSNQPQHF. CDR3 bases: TGTGCCAGCAGTTTATTTCGAGGGCTTAGCAATCAGCCCCAGCATTTT.

The CDR3 loop reads CASSPDKYNEQFF. Here the CDR3 DNA reads TGTGCCAGCAGTCCGGACAAGTACAATGAGCAGTTCTTC. V and J are TRBV28 and TRBJ2-1; D might be TRBD1 (5 bases). With 5 bases removed from V and 4 bases from J, the gap between germline ends came to 9 bases. The CDR3 totals 13 residues. Germline CDR1 and CDR2: MDHEN and SYDVKM.

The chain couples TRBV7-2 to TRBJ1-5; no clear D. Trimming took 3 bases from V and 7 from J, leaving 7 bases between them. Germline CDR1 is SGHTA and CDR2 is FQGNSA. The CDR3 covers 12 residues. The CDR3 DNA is TGTGCCAGCAGCTTGGTCGGGCAGCCCCAGCATTTT. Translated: CASSLVGQPQHF.

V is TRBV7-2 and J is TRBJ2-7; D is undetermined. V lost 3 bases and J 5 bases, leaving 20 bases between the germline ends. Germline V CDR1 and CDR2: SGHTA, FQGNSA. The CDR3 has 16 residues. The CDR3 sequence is CASSFGKGRVFDEQYF. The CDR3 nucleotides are TGTGCCAGCAGCTTTGGAAAAGGAAGGGTTTTCGACGAGCAGTACTTC.

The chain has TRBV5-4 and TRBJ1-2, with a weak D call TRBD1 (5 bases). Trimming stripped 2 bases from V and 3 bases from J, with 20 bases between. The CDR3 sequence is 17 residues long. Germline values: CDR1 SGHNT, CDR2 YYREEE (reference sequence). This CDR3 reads CASSLLSSRATYYGYTF. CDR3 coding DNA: TGTGCCAGCAGCTTATTGTCCAGCAGGGCCACCTACTATGGCTACACCTTC.

The CDR3 sequence: CASTLTESNQPQHF. DNA of the CDR3: TGTGCCAGCACCCTGACAGAGTCCAATCAGCCCCAGCATTTT. The chain couples TRBV28 to TRBJ1-5; tentative D call: TRBD1 (5 bases). The CDR3 is 14 residues long. The germline gives CDR1 MDHEN, CDR2 SYDVKM. V dropped 7 bases and J dropped 3 bases, with 13 bases sitting between them.

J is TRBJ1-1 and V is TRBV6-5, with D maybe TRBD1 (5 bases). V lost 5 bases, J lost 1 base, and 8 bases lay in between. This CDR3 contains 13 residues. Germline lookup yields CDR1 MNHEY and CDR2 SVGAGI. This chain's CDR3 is CASSHGTNTEAFF. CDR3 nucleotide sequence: TGTGCCAGCAGTCACGGGACGAACACTGAAGCTTTCTTT.

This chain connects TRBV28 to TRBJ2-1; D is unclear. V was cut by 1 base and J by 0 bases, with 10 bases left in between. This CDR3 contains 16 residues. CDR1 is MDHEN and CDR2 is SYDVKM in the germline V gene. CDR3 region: CASSLSVPSSYNEQFF. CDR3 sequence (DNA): TGTGCCAGCAGTTTATCTGTGCCGAGCTCCTACAATGAGCAGTTCTTC.

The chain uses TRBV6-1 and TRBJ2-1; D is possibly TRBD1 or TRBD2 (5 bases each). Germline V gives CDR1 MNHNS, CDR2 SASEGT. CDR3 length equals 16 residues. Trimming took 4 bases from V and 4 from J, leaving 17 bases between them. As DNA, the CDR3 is TGTGCCAGCAGTGCTTCATTGGGGGTCTCTTACAATGAGCAGTTCTTC. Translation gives CASSASLGVSYNEQFF.

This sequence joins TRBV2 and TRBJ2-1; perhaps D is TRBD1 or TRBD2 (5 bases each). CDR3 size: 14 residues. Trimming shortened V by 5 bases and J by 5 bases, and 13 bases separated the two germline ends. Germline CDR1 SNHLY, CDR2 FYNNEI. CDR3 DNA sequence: TGTGCCAGCAGTCGACCCGGGACGAACAATGAGCAGTTCTTC. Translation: CASSRPGTNNEQFF. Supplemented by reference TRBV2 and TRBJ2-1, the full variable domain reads EPEVTQTPSHQVTQMGQEVILRCVPISNHLYFYWYRQILGQKVEFLVSFYNNEISEKSEIFDDQFSVERPDGSNFTLKIRSTKLEDSAMYFCASSRPGTNNEQFFGPGTRLTVL.

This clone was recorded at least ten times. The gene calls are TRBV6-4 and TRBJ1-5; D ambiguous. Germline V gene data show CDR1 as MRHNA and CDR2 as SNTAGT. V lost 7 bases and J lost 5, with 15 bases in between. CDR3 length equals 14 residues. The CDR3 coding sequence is TGTGCCAGCACCAACTGGCAGTTCCATCAGCCCCAGCATTTT. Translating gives CASTNWQFHQPQHF.

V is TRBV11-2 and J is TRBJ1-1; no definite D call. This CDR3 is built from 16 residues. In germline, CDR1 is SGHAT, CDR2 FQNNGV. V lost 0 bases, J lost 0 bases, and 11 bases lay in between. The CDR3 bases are TGTGCCAGCAGCTTAGATAGGTGGGAGATGAACACTGAAGCTTTCTTT. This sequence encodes CASSLDRWEMNTEAFF.

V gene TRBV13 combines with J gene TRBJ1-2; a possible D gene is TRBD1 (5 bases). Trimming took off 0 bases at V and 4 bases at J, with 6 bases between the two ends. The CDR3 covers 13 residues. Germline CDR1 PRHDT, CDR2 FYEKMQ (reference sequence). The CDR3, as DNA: TGTGCCAGCAGCTTAGGTGGGACCTATGGCTACACCTTC. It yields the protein CASSLGGTYGYTF.

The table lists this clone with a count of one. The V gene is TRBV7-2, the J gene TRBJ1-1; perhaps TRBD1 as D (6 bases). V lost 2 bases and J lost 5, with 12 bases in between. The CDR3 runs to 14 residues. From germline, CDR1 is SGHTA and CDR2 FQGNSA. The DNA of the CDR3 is TGTGCCAGCAGCTTACATTCCAGGGGAACTGAAGCTTTCTTT. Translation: CASSLHSRGTEAFF.

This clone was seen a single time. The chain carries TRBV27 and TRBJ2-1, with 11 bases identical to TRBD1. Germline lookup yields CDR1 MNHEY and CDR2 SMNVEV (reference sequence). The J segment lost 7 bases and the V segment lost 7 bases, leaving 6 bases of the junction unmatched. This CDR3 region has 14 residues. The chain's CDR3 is CASTPGQGGNEQFF. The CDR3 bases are TGTGCCAGCACCCCGGGACAGGGGGGAAATGAGCAGTTCTTC.

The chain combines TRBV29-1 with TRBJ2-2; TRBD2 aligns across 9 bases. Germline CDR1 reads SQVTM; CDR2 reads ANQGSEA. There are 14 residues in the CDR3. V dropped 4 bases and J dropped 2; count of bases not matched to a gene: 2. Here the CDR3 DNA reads TGCAGCGTTGGACTAGCGGCCAACACCGGGGAGCTGTTTTTT. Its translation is CSVGLAANTGELFF.

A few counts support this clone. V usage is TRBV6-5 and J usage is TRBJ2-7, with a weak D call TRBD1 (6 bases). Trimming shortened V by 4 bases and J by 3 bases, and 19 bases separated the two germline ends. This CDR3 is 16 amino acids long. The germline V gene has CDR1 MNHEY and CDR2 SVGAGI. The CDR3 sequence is CASSSLGTNAYYEQYF. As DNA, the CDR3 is TGTGCCAGCAGTTCCCTTGGGACAAACGCGTACTACGAGCAGTACTTC.